This T cell receptor (beta chain) was sequenced for a study of blood T cell repertoires in COVID-19. Germline CDR1 and CDR2: KGHSH and LQKENI. Trimming shortened V by 2 bases and J by 3 bases, and 10 bases separated the two germline ends. CDR3 length: 14 amino acids. This clone was seen a few times. Libraries were prepared by immunoSEQ multiplex PCR; TCRdb keeps only in-frame clonotypes and omits some of them. The sample has roughly 310,000 clones, roughly nine tenths seen once. The sample was peripheral blood. The sequence was collected from a woman aged 25-40 years with COVID-19, enrolled during active disease. The chain carries TRBV18 and TRBJ1-1, with TRBD1 as a possible D gene (5 bases). The CDR3 bases are TGTGCCAGCTCACCAAAGGAGGGGCACACTGAAGCTTTCTTT. Its protein is CASSPKEGHTEAFF. The full variable domain, in which reference TRBV18 and TRBJ1-1 provide the parts outside the CDR3, is NAGVMQNPRHLVRRRGQEARLRCSPMKGHSHVYWYRQLPEEGLKFMVYLQKENIIDESGMPKERFSAEFPKEGPSILRIQQVVRGDSAAYFCASSPKEGHTEAFFGQGTRLTVV.